This T cell receptor (beta chain) was captured by sequencing in a study of identical twins. Only a few counts were recorded for this clonotype. TCRdb re-called the 5' RACE reads with MiXCR, one entry per CDR3 protein. The table records 450,000 or so distinct CDR3 sequences, more than 13% of them present only once. The CDR3 consists of 18 residues. The V and J ends lost 2 bases and 4 bases, in that order; junction bases with no gene match: 11. Another study also made use of these data, one on yellow fever vaccine responses in identical twins.

Material: CD4+ T cells sorted from blood. The chain couples TRBV12-3 or TRBV12-4 to TRBJ2-5; 12 bases line up with TRBD2. This clonotype originated in a woman between 18 and 29 years old in good health. The DNA for the CDR3 is TGTGCCAGCAGTTTAAGGCTAGCGGGAGGGCCTCCGCTAGAGACCCAGTACTTC. Its translation is CASSLRLAGGPPLETQYF.